Listed below are T cell receptor beta chains from one sample, sequenced in a study of T cells in Graves' hyperthyroidism and ophthalmopathy. One entry per CDR3 protein results from TCRdb running MiXCR on the multiplex PCR reads. Among about 350,000 distinct CDR3 sequences, about 15% were seen once, and the ten largest hold about 22%. The sequencing sample was made of blood. The receptor source for this set is a woman in her twenties or thirties with Graves' hyperthyroidism. Both conserved end residues are part of each CDR3. D genes are given only for firm matches. Only some rows state a clone size, as once, few, many or a class for expanded clones.

TRBJ2-5 | many | - | TRBV7-3 | CASSLGFLETQYF | TGTGCCAGCAGCTTAGGGTTTTTGGAGACCCAGTACTTC
TRBJ2-1 | few | TRBD2 | TRBV3-1 | CASSQDPPGLGASNEQFF | TGTGCCAGCAGCCAGGACCCACCGGGACTAGGGGCCTCCAATGAGCAGTTCTTC
TRBJ2-7 | few | TRBD2 | TRBV19 | CASRLAGNSYEQYF | TGTGCCAGCAGACTAGCGGGTAACTCCTACGAGCAGTACTTC
TRBJ2-5 | many | - | TRBV20-1 | CSARTGPETQYF | TGCAGTGCTAGAACGGGGCCGGAGACCCAGTACTTC
TRBJ1-2 | - | - | TRBV25-1 | CASSFYYGYTF | TGTGCCAGCAGTTTTTACTATGGCTACACCTTC
TRBJ1-1 | many | - | TRBV28 | CASRTDRQAFF | TGTGCCAGTAGGACGGACCGGCAAGCTTTCTTT
TRBJ1-2 | many | - | TRBV6-1 | CASSHPTDLPNYGYTF | TGTGCCAGCAGTCACCCGACGGACCTTCCGAACTATGGCTACACCTTC
TRBJ2-1 | many | TRBD2 | TRBV28 | CASQRASGRHEQFF | TGTGCCAGCCAAAGGGCTAGCGGGAGACATGAGCAGTTCTTC
TRBJ2-2 | many | - | TRBV27 | CASRSMRAGELFF | TGTGCCAGCAGATCGATGCGGGCCGGGGAGCTGTTTTTT
TRBJ1-2 | many | - | TRBV7-2 | CASSLDRGGAYGYTF | TGTGCCAGCAGCTTAGATCGGGGTGGCGCGTATGGCTACACCTTC
TRBJ2-3 | many | TRBD2 | TRBV12-3/TRBV12-4 | CASSNSSGNTDTQYF | TGTGCCAGCAGTAACTCTAGCGGAAACACAGATACGCAGTATTTT
TRBJ1-4 | few | - | TRBV20-1 | CSARRKAGTMEKLFF | TGCAGTGCTAGAAGAAAAGCCGGGACAATGGAAAAACTGTTTTTT
TRBJ2-1 | - | - | TRBV6-2/TRBV6-3 | CASGKAHNEQFF | TGTGCCAGCGGAAAAGCCCACAATGAGCAGTTCTTC
TRBJ2-7 | few | - | TRBV5-1 | CASSGLDYEQYF | TGCGCCAGCAGCGGATTAGATTACGAGCAGTACTTC
TRBJ2-2 | many | - | TRBV10-3 | CAISESFTGELFF | TGTGCCATCAGTGAGTCCTTCACCGGGGAGCTGTTTTTT
TRBJ1-6 | few | - | TRBV2 | CASNRDLYNSPLHF | TGTGCCAGCAACCGGGACCTGTATAATTCACCCCTCCACTTT
TRBJ1-2 | - | - | TRBV19 | CASSSGAGGYGYTF | TGTGCCAGTAGTTCTGGCGCCGGGGGATATGGCTACACCTTC